Given below is one T cell receptor (beta chain) in context. The antigen is unknown. Using immunoSEQ multiplex PCR, the repertoire was profiled, and TCRdb retains in-frame clones only, with some absent. The sample consists of about 19,000 clones, roughly 87% of them appearing once. The data belong to a study of T cells in narcolepsy. Study findings and constraints: No autoreactive T cell clone sequences appeared in some memory CD4+ repertoires.

The germline V and J ends were trimmed by 6 bases and 2 bases, with 16 bases remaining between them. This CDR3 has 15 residues. Germline CDR1 is MGHDK and CDR2 is SYGVNS. The sequence was collected from a human donor in good health. The V gene is TRBV25-1, the J gene TRBJ1-1; weak D call: TRBD1 (5 bases). Sequenced: memory (CD45RA-) CD4+ T cells from blood. The CDR3 sequence is CASRKGGHPNTEAFF. CDR3 nucleotide sequence: TGTGCCAGCAGAAAGGGCGGACACCCTAACACTGAAGCTTTCTTT.